This TCR beta chain was profiled in a study of regulatory T cells in long-lasting Graves disease. This clonotype has ten or more counts. Its target is not known. Notes on the study in general: There were preferences for TRBV28, TRBJ1-2 and TRBJ2-5 in persistent disease.

The time point: persistent/refractory GD, antithyroid drugs over 5 years with positive TRAb. Following extraction of RNA from PBMCs, that RNA was used to make the TCR library. Through Arm-PCR of CDR3 regions and iRepertoire HTBI primers, TCR beta libraries were built. A single record per CDR3 protein comes from TCRdb applying MiXCR to the multiplex PCR reads. Of 400,000 or so distinct CDR3 sequences in the sample, around 20% were seen once. Germline V gene data show CDR1 as MDHEN and CDR2 as SYDVKM. Trimming pared 1 base from V and 4 bases from J, leaving 16 bases between. This CDR3 contains 16 residues.

The sequences come from peripheral blood mononuclear cells (PBMCs), collected when the disease was refractory, from a patient treated with antithyroid drugs. The chain is built from TRBV28 and TRBJ2-5; a weak D match, TRBD1 (6 bases). This sequence originates from a female donor with Graves disease. In nucleotides, the CDR3 is TGTGCCAGCAGTTTATTACGCACAGGGATGCCAGAGACCCAGTACTTC. Translating gives CASSLLRTGMPETQYF.